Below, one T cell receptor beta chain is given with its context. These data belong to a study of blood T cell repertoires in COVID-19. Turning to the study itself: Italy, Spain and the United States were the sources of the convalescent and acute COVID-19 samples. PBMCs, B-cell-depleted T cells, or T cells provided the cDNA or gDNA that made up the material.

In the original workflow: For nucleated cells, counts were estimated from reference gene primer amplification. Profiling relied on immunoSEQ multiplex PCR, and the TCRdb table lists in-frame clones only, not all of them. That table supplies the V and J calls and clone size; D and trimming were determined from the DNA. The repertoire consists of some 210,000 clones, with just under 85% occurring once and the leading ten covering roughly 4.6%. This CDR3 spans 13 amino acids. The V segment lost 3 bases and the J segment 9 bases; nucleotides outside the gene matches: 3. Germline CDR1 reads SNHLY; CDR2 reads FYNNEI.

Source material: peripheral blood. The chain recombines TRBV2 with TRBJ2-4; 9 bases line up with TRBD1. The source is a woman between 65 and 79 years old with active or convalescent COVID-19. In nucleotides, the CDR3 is TGTGCCAGCAGTGAGACAGGGGGTCCCATTCAGTACTTC. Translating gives CASSETGGPIQYF.